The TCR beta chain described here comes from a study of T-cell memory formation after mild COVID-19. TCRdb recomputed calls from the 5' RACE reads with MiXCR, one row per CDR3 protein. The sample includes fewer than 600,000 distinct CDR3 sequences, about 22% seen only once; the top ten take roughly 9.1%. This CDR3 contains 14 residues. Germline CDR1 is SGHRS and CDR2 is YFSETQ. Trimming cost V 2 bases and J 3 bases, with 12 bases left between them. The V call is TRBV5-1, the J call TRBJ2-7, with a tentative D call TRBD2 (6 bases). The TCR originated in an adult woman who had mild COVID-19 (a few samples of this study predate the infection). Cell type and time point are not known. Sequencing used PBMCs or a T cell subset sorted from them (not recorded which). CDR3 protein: CASSFGGWFYEQYF. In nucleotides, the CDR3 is TGCGCCAGCAGCTTTGGAGGGTGGTTCTACGAGCAGTACTTC.